The rows below give T cell receptor beta chains drawn from one sample of a study of cytomegalovirus exposure and HLA in healthy donors. Measured with immunoSEQ multiplex PCR; TCRdb has only the in-frame clones, and not every one. Of more than 150,000 clones in the sample, over 80% are singletons; the top ten hold around 1.6%. Source material: PBMCs. All receptors come from a man in his fifties in good health and CMV-seronegative. The CDR3 runs from the conserved cysteine through the conserved F or W. A D gene is named only where the DNA matches it firmly. Rows give clone size only sometimes, using once, few, many, or a class for an expanded clone.

>TRBJ2-7|14|.|TRBV29-1|TRBD1
TGCAGCGTTGGTAGGTCGGACAGGGGCCACGAGCAGTACTTC
CSVGRSDRGHEQYF
>TRBJ2-2|14|.|TRBV5-1|.
TGCGCCAGCAGGCCGGAGGGGAGCACCGGGGAGCTGTTTTTT
CASRPEGSTGELFF
>TRBJ1-2|15|.|TRBV28|TRBD1
TGTGCCAGCAGTCTACCGGGACAGGGGGCGTGGGGCTACACCTTC
CASSLPGQGAWGYTF
>TRBJ2-7|13|once|TRBV29-1|.
TGCAGCGCCCAGACAGCATCCTCCTACGAGCAGTACTTC
CSAQTASSYEQYF
>TRBJ2-2|15|.|TRBV6-1|TRBD2
TGTGCCAGCAGTAAGGGACTAGCGGGAGCCGGGGAGCTGTTTTTT
CASSKGLAGAGELFF
>TRBJ1-1|13|once|TRBV10-3|TRBD1
TGTGCCATCGGGGACAGACCGAACACTGAAGCTTTCTTT
CAIGDRPNTEAFF
>TRBJ2-7|16|.|TRBV27|.
TGTGCCAGCAGTTTATCGCGGGACAGTTCTACGGACGAGCAGTACTTC
CASSLSRDSSTDEQYF
>TRBJ2-3|16|.|TRBV18|TRBD2
TGTGCCAGCTCACGGACCCTAGCGGGAGGCACAGATACGCAGTATTTT
CASSRTLAGGTDTQYF
>TRBJ2-5|13|.|TRBV27|.
TGTGCCAGCAGTTCCCCCCAGACTAGGACCCAGTACTTC
CASSSPQTRTQYF
>TRBJ2-5|15|.|TRBV18|.
TGTGCCAGCTCAACTGCGGGGCAACTCGGGGAGACCCAGTACTTC
CASSTAGQLGETQYF
>TRBJ1-1|16|.|TRBV7-6|TRBD1
TGTGCCAGCAGCTTAGGGGGCAGGGGGCAGAACACTGAAGCTTTCTTT
CASSLGGRGQNTEAFF
>TRBJ2-7|16|.|TRBV28|.
TGTGCCAGCAGTTCCCCCCCTGGGCCCTACACCTACGAGCAGTACTTC
CASSSPPGPYTYEQYF
>TRBJ1-2|18|.|TRBV25-1|TRBD1
TGTGCCAGCAGTGAAAGGGGGCCTGTGGGGACACTTAACTATGGCTACACCTTC
CASSERGPVGTLNYGYTF
>TRBJ2-1|15|.|TRBV7-9|TRBD2
TGTGCCAGCAGCTTACTAGCGGGAGAATACAATGAGCAGTTCTTC
CASSLLAGEYNEQFF
>TRBJ2-5|16|.|TRBV2|TRBD1
TGTGCCAGCAGTGCCAGTCACGGGACAGCCTCGAAGACCCAGTACTTC
CASSASHGTASKTQYF
>TRBJ1-5|17|.|TRBV21-1|.
TGTGCCAGCACCAACGGAGGGTTCCCCTATAGCAATCAGCCCCAGCATTTT
CASTNGGFPYSNQPQHF
>TRBJ2-7|15|few|TRBV4-3|TRBD1
TGCGCCAGCAGCCAAGCCGGGACAGGAAGTGGCGAGCAGTACTTC
CASSQAGTGSGEQYF
>TRBJ1-2|14|few|TRBV6-5|.
TGTGCCAGCAGTTCGGACAGCTTGGTCTATGGCTACACCTTC
CASSSDSLVYGYTF
>TRBJ2-1|15|.|TRBV6-1|TRBD2
TGTGCCAGCAAACCGGGACTAGCGGGAGGAGCCGAGCAGTTCTTC
CASKPGLAGGAEQFF
>TRBJ1-4|12|.|TRBV5-4|.
TGTGCCAGCAGCTTGATCCAGGGAAAACTGTTTTTT
CASSLIQGKLFF
>TRBJ2-7|15|once|TRBV28|TRBD1
TGTGCCAGCACCGACTCCCGGACAGGGGCCTACGAGCAGTACTTC
CASTDSRTGAYEQYF
>TRBJ2-7|18|.|TRBV19|TRBD2
TGTGCCACATCACAACCCGGGACTAGCGGGGGAAACTCCTACGAGCAGTACTTC
CATSQPGTSGGNSYEQYF
>TRBJ2-3|15|.|TRBV7-3|.
TGTGCCAGCAGCCTCCAGACAGGCAGCACAGATACGCAGTATTTT
CASSLQTGSTDTQYF
>TRBJ2-1|12|.|TRBV7-2|.
TGTGCCAGCAGCTTAGCGCGGGGTAAGCCGTTCTTC
CASSLARGKPFF
>TRBJ1-1|12|few|TRBV6-6|TRBD1
TGTGCCAGCAGCTTGACAGGGAGGGAAGCTTTCTTT
CASSLTGREAFF
>TRBJ2-7|14|.|TRBV7-9|TRBD2
TGTGCCAGCTCCTCCACTAGCGGATTCTACGAGCAGTACTTC
CASSSTSGFYEQYF
>TRBJ2-1|17|.|TRBV18|TRBD1
TGTGCCAGCTCACCAGGGACAGGCATTCTTTTAAGGGATGAGCAGTTCTTC
CASSPGTGILLRDEQFF
>TRBJ2-3|16|.|TRBV5-6|.
TGTGCCAGCACCTTAGGAGGTGGAGGGGCAACAGATACGCAGTATTTT
CASTLGGGGATDTQYF
>TRBJ2-7|17|.|TRBV28|.
TGTGCCAGCAGTCCGTCCTTGGGGATTTGGGAGGAGGACGAGCAGTACTTC
CASSPSLGIWEEDEQYF
>TRBJ1-5|15|.|TRBV10-3|TRBD1
TGTGCCATCAGTGGGGGACAGAAAGGGGGTCAGCCCCAGCATTTT
CAISGGQKGGQPQHF
>TRBJ2-1|17|.|TRBV5-1|TRBD2
TGCGCCAGCTTCGAAGGGACTAGCCTTAGGGGTAGCAATGAGCAGTTCTTC
CASFEGTSLRGSNEQFF
>TRBJ1-2|13|.|TRBV2|.
TGTGCCAGCAGTGAACGGGGAAATTTCATCTACACCTTC
CASSERGNFIYTF
>TRBJ2-2|16|.|TRBV7-3|.
TGTGCCAGCAGCTTAAGGGCCAGGCCGAACACCGGGGAGCTGTTTTTT
CASSLRARPNTGELFF
>TRBJ1-6|15|.|TRBV10-3|.
TGTGCCATCAGTGAGTCGGGAGGGGATGGTTCACCCCTCCACTTT
CAISESGGDGSPLHF
>TRBJ2-3|18|.|TRBV4-3|.
TGCGCCAGCAGCCGACAAGAGGGGGCGGGGGGAACCACAGATACGCAGTATTTT
CASSRQEGAGGTTDTQYF
>TRBJ2-7|15|.|TRBV9|.
TGTGCCAGCAGCCCCCACTGGAGGGCGATGGGAGAGCAGTACTTC
CASSPHWRAMGEQYF
>TRBJ2-7|13|.|TRBV9|.
TGTGCCAGCAGCTTCGGAGAACACTCCAAGCAGTACTTC
CASSFGEHSKQYF
>TRBJ1-5|14|.|TRBV5-4|.
TGTGCCAGCAGCTTTCAGGGGAGCAATCAGCCCCAGCATTTT
CASSFQGSNQPQHF
>TRBJ1-2|19|.|TRBV4-3|.
TGCGCCAGCAGCCAAGAGGGGGACTTGGGGAGTGGTAATTTTTATGGCTACACCTTC
CASSQEGDLGSGNFYGYTF
>TRBJ2-7|15|.|TRBV18|.
TGTGCCAGCTCACCGATGTCCGACTCCCCCCTCGAGCAGTACTTC
CASSPMSDSPLEQYF
>TRBJ1-1|14|.|TRBV6-6|TRBD1
TGTGCCAGCAGTTACGGGACAGGGGCTTTCGGAGCTTTCTTT
CASSYGTGAFGAFF
>TRBJ2-3|12|.|TRBV7-8|.
TGTGCCAGCAGCTTGCGGCTTCTGGAGCAGTATTTT
CASSLRLLEQYF
>TRBJ2-7|16|once|TRBV4-2|TRBD1
TGTGCCAGCAGCGTGCATCCGGGACAGGGGGCAGACGAGCAGTACTTC
CASSVHPGQGADEQYF
>TRBJ1-1|10|few|TRBV10-1|.
TGCGCCAGCAGCTGGCCTGAAGCTTTCTTT
CASSWPEAFF
>TRBJ2-5|16|.|TRBV6-5|TRBD1
TGTGCCAGCAGTTTCCAACAGGGGTTGGTCCAAGAGACCCAGTACTTC
CASSFQQGLVQETQYF
>TRBJ1-5|18|.|TRBV7-9|TRBD1
TGTGCCAGCAGCTTAGCGGGGTTCGGGACAGGAGGTAATCAGCCCCAGCATTTT
CASSLAGFGTGGNQPQHF